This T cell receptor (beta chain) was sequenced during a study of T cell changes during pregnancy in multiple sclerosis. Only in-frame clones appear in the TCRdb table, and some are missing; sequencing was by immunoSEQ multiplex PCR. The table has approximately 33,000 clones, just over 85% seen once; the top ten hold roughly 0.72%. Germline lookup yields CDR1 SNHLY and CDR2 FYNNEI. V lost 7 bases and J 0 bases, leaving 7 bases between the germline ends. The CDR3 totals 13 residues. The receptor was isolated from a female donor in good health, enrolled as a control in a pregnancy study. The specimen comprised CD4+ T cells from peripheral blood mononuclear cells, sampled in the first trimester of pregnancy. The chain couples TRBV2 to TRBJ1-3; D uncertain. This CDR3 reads CASTGFSGNTIYF. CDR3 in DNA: TGTGCCAGCACGGGGTTCTCTGGAAACACCATATATTTT. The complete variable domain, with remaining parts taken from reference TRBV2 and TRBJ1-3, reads EPEVTQTPSHQVTQMGQEVILRCVPISNHLYFYWYRQILGQKVEFLVSFYNNEISEKSEIFDDQFSVERPDGSNFTLKIRSTKLEDSAMYFCASTGFSGNTIYFGEGSWLTVV.